What follows describes a single T cell receptor beta chain. Antigen: not known. This sample is drawn from a study of T cell responses to AZD1222 COVID-19 vaccine. Findings of the study overall: White British donors predominated, females outnumbered males, and clonal diversity was possibly underestimated.

Trimming shortened V by 6 bases and J by 3 bases, and 29 bases separated the two germline ends. This CDR3 region has 19 residues. Germline V CDR1 and CDR2: MNHEY, SVGEGT. Only in-frame clones appear in the TCRdb table, and some are missing; sequencing was by immunoSEQ multiplex PCR. The table has 95,000 to 100,000 clones, roughly 90% seen once. The clonotype comes from an adult who received the AZD1222 COVID-19 vaccine. This specimen was peripheral blood, taken 28 days after the second AZD1222 dose. The chain couples TRBV6-2 or TRBV6-3 to TRBJ1-1, with a weak D call TRBD1 (6 bases). The CDR3 DNA follows: TGTGCCAGCAGCCCCGCCCTACAGGGATCAGGTTTAACGTACACTGAAGCTTTCTTT. Translating gives CASSPALQGSGLTYTEAFF.